This paragraph covers one TCR beta chain sequence. It lacks a known antigen. To determine HCMV serostatus, a commercial ELISA kit was used to detect HCMV-specific IgG in serum. Peripheral blood mononuclear cells were isolated from blood by Ficoll density gradient centrifugation. This sample was taken from a study of T cells expressing NK-cell markers (TCRdb year 2020). Looking at the study overall: Fewer than ten donors provided sorted CD3+CD56+NKG2C+, CD3+CD56+NKG2C- and CD3+CD56-NKG2C+ T-cell subsets, whose TCR beta-chain repertoires were profiled. Among the eight sequenced donors, seven were HCMV-seropositive and one was HCMV-seronegative. All eight donors whose samples were sequenced were randomly selected healthy volunteers, three of them men and five women. The libraries were sequenced on Illumina HiSeq 2000/2500, MiSeq or NextSeq, producing 2 x 150 bp reads.

CDR1 WSHSY and CDR2 SAAADI were looked up in the germline V gene. From its cysteine to its phenylalanine, the CDR3 spans 16 amino acids. No coding sequence is recorded. Broad study findings and their caveats: In more than five donors, the dominant CD3+CD56+NKG2C+ clonotypes ranked among the top 10 CD8+ clonotypes, making up roughly 1.0-7.5% of CD8+ T cells. Those dominant clonotypes were again the most abundant among CD3+CD56-NKG2C+ cells in a few donors, at about 25-60.1%. It remained unclear whether the expanded NKG2C-expressing T cell clones were specific for HCMV antigens.

TCRdb shows the sequencer as Illumina HiSeq 2000. The TCR beta cDNA libraries were made using 5'RACE template switching, a step that added both a universal primer site and unique molecular identifiers. cDNA synthesis was primed from the TCR beta constant segment and was followed by two successive PCR amplification steps. In the authors' own workflow: MIGEC handled demultiplexing of the reads and grouping by UMI, while MiTCR was used to assemble and quantify clonotypes. To exclude erroneous sequences, any TCR cDNA sequence not supported by at least two reads was discarded. Downstream repertoire analysis used the tcR package, and clonotypes were matched across fractions by CDR3 nucleotide sequence plus V segment. VDJmatch was used to annotate antigen specificity against VDJdb, with one amino acid substitution allowed in CDR3. TCRdb reanalyzed the reads, keeping one entry per CDR3 protein sequence and omitting DNA. TCRdb's processing, not the authors', yielded these V and J calls. The sample's records list more than 400,000 distinct CDR3 sequences. The ten largest clones capture roughly 7.2% of the sample.

The clonotype originates from a woman between 18 and 70 years old in good health. Sequencing was carried out using blood T cells: a sorted CD56 or NKG2C T cell subset, CD4+ or CD8+ T cells, or bulk PBMC T cells (not recorded which). The rearrangement joined TRBV10-2 to TRBJ2-3; without DNA, the TCRdb call of TRBD1 cannot be checked. The CDR3 protein sequence reads: CASSDPQGGRQDTQYF.